The present T cell receptor beta chain was sequenced within a study of blood T cell repertoires in COVID-19. Clones were read by immunoSEQ multiplex PCR, and TCRdb kept only the in-frame ones, dropping some. Of approximately 240,000 clones in the sample, about nine tenths are singletons; the top ten hold over 1.5%. This CDR3 comprises 14 residues. V was cut by 7 bases and J by 1 base, with 10 bases left in between. Germline V CDR1 and CDR2: MNHEY, SMNVEV (reference sequence). Participants, 18 to 89 years old, spanned fewer than 25 US areas. Sequenced sample: PBMCs or T cells enriched from blood (not recorded which). This TCR was recovered from a woman aged 18-30 years who had recovered from COVID-19. The chain is built from TRBV27 and TRBJ1-4; D remains ambiguous. The CDR3: CASMTGGTNEKLFF. CDR3 nucleotide sequence: TGTGCCAGCATGACGGGAGGAACTAATGAAAAACTGTTTTTT.